A single sample is the source of the 2 T cell receptor beta chains below, sequenced in a study of OX40 agonist ivuxolimab in advanced cancers. Here immunoSEQ multiplex PCR was the method, and the copy in TCRdb shows in-frame clones only, minus some. The data hold tens of thousands of clones, with 90% observed a single time. Material: CD4+ or CD8+ T cells sorted from blood, obtained in a trial of the OX40 agonist ivuxolimab. Receptors originate from an adult with an advanced solid tumor such as melanoma, head and neck, liver or kidney cancer.

The V and J genes are TRBV28 and TRBJ2-2; D remains unclear. The germline V gene has CDR1 MDHEN and CDR2 SYDVKM. Trimming took off 2 bases at V and 2 bases at J, with 6 bases between the two ends. CDR3 length equals 14 residues. The CDR3 is CASSLTANTGELFF. Written as DNA, the CDR3 is TGTGCCAGCAGTTTAACAGCCAACACCGGGGAGCTGTTTTTT.

The J gene is TRBJ2-1, the V gene TRBV6-5; possibly TRBD2 for D (6 bases). The V and J ends lost 10 bases and 0 bases respectively, with 16 bases between them. This CDR3 has 15 amino acids. In germline, CDR1 is MNHEY, CDR2 SVGAGI. CDR3 in DNA: TGTGCCACTCAACACGGGGGAAGCTCCTACAATGAGCAGTTCTTC. Translating it yields CATQHGGSSYNEQFF.